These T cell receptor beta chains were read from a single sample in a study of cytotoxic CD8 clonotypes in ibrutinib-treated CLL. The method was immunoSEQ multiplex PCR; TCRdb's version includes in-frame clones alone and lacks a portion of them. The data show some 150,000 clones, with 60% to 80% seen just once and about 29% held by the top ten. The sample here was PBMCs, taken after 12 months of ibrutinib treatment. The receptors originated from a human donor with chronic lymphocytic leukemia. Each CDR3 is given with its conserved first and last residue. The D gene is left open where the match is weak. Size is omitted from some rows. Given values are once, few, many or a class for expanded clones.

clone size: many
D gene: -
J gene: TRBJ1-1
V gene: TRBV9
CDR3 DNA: TGTGCCAGCAGCGTAGTTGGGGTCTGGAACACTGAAGCTTTCTTT
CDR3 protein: CASSVVGVWNTEAFF

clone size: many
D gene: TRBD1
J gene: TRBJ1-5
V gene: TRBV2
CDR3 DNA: TGTGCCAGCAGCGATGGGACAGGGGTACGTTCATCACGGCCCCAGCATTTT
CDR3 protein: CASSDGTGVRSSRPQHF

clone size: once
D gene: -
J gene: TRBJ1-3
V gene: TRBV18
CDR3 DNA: TGTGCCAGCTCACCGGCGGGAGCATATGGAAACACCATATATTTT
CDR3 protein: CASSPAGAYGNTIYF

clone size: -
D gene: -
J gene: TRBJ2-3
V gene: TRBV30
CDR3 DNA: TGTGCCTGGAGTGGTGGGAGCACAGATACGCAGTATTTT
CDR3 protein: CAWSGGSTDTQYF

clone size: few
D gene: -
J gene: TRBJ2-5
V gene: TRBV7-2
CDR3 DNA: TGTGCCAGCAGCCAGGATAGGGCCATCCAAGAGACCCAGTACTTC
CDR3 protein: CASSQDRAIQETQYF

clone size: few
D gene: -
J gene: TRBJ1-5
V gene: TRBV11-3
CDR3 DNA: TGTGCCAGCAGGAGGGTCTATAGCAATCAGCCCCAGCATTTT
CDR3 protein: CASRRVYSNQPQHF

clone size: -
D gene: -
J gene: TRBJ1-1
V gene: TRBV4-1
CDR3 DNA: TGCGCCAGCAGCCAAGCTGGGGGCCAGGCTTTCTTT
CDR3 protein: CASSQAGGQAFF

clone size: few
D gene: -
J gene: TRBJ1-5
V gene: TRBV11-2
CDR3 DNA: TGTGCCAGCAGCCTGGAAGGGGGTCGCAATCAGCCCCAGCATTTT
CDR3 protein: CASSLEGGRNQPQHF

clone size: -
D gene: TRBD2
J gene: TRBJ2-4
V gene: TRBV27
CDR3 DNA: TGTGCCAGCAAGCCGGGACTAGCGGGATTTTTGTACTTC
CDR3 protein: CASKPGLAGFLYF

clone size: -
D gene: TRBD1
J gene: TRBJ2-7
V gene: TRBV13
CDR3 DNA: TGTGCCAGCAGCTCCCCCCCGGGACAGACCTACGAGCAGTACTTC
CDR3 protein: CASSSPPGQTYEQYF

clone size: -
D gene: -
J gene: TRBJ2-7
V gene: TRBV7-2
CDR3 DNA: TGTGCCAGCAGCCCAGAGGTTCGGGGAATAGCCGAGCAGTACTTC
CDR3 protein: CASSPEVRGIAEQYF

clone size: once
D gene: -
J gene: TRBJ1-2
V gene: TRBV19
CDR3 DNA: TGTGCCAGTAGCAACAGGGAGGCCTATGGCTACACCTTC
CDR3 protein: CASSNREAYGYTF

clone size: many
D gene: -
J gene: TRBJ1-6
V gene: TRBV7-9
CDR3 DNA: TGTGCCAGCAGCTTAGTCGGCGGGGGTGATTCACCCCTCCACTTT
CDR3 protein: CASSLVGGGDSPLHF

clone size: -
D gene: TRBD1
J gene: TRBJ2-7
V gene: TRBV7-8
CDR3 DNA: TGTGCCAGCAGCAAACGGGACAGCGGTCTCGAGCAGTACTTC
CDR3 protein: CASSKRDSGLEQYF

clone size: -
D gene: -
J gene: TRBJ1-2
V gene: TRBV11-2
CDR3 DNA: TGTGCCAGCAGCCCAGGGCAGCAGAACTATGGCTACACCTTC
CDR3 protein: CASSPGQQNYGYTF

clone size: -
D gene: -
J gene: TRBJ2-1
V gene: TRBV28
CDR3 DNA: TGTGCCAGCAGTTTGGGGCAGGCGGATGAGCAGTTCTTC
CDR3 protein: CASSLGQADEQFF

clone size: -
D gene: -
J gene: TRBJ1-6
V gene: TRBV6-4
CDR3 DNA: TGTGCCAGCAGTGACTCGAAGGGGGGTCCCAGGGGTCCGAATTCACCCCTCCACTTT
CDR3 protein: CASSDSKGGPRGPNSPLHF

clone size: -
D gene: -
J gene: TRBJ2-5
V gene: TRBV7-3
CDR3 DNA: TGTGCCAGCAGCTTAGCTTTCGGGGAGACCCAGTACTTC
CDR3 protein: CASSLAFGETQYF

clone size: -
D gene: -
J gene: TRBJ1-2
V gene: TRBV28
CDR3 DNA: TGTGCCAGCAGTTTAGACAGGAGGGACTATGGCTACACCTTC
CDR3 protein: CASSLDRRDYGYTF

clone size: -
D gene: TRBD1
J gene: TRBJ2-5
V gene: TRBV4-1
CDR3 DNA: TGCGCCAGCAGCCAAGCGACGGGACAGATCGAAGAGACCCAGTACTTC
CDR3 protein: CASSQATGQIEETQYF

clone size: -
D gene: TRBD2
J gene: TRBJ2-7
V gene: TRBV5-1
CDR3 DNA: TGCGCCAGCAGCTCGCAACTAGCGGGGGGCCTACCGGGGCAGTACTTC
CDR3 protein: CASSSQLAGGLPGQYF

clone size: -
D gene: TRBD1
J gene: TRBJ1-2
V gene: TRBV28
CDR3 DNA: TGTGCCAGCAGTTTTGGGACAGACAACTATGGCTACACCTTC
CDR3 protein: CASSFGTDNYGYTF

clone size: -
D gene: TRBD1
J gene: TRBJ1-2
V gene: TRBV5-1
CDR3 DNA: TGCGCCAGCAGCCCGGGACAGGGATATGGCTACACCTTC
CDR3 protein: CASSPGQGYGYTF

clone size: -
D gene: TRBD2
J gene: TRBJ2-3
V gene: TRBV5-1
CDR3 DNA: TGCGCCAGCAGCGAGGATAGCGGGACTAGCACAGATACGCAGTATTTT
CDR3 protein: CASSEDSGTSTDTQYF

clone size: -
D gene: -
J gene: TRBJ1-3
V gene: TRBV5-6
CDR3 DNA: TGTGCCAGCAGCTTGCTGGGCTCTGGAAACACCATATATTTT
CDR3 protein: CASSLLGSGNTIYF

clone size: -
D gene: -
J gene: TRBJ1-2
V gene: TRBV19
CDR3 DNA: TGTGCCAGTAGTATTCAAGCTAACTATGGCTACACCTTC
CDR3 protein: CASSIQANYGYTF

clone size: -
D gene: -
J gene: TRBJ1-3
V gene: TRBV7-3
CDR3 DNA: TGTGCCAGCAGCTTAACTGCAGGGGCTGGAAACACCATATATTTT
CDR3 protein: CASSLTAGAGNTIYF

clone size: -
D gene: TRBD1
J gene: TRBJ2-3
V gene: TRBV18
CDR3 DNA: TGTGCCAGCTCACCCAGGGGGCAAGATACGCAGTATTTT
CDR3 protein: CASSPRGQDTQYF

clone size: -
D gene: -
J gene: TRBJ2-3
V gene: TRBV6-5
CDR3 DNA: TGTGCCAGCAGTTACTCCGGCGTACGCACAGATACGCAGTATTTT
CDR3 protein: CASSYSGVRTDTQYF

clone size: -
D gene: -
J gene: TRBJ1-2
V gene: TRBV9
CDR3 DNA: TGTGCCAGCAGCCCTCGCAGGCGGGGGGATATCTATGGCTACACCTTC
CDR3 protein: CASSPRRRGDIYGYTF

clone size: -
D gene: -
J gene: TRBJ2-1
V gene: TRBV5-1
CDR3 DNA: TGCGCCAGCAGACCCGAGTTCGCTCGTGAGCAGTTCTTC
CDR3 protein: CASRPEFAREQFF

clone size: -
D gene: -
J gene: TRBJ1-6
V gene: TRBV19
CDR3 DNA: TGTGCCAGTAGTATCGGGGGAGGGGTGGATTCACCCCTCCACTTT
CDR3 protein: CASSIGGGVDSPLHF

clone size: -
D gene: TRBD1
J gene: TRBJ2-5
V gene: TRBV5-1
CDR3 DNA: TGCGCCAGCAGCTACGGGACAGGTCAAGAGACCCAGTACTTC
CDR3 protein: CASSYGTGQETQYF

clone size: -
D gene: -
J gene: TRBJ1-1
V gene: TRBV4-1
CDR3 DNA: TGCGCCAGCAGCAACACGGGTCGAGGGGCGGCTTTCTTT
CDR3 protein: CASSNTGRGAAFF

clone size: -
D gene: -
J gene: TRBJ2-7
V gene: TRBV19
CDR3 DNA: TGTGCCAGTACCGGAAATTTTATCGACGAGCAGTACTTC
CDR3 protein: CASTGNFIDEQYF

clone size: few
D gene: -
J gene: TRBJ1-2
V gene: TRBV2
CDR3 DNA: TGTGCCACCCGACAGTTAGCCTATGGCTACACCTTC
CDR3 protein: CATRQLAYGYTF

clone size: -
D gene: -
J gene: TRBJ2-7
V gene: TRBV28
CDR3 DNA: TGTGCCAGCAGTTCGGAACTAGGGGGTTCCGAGCAGTACTTC
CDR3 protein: CASSSELGGSEQYF

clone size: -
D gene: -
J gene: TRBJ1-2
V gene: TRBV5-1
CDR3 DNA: TGCGCCAGCAGCTTGAACCCGATTAACTATGGCTACACCTTC
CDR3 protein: CASSLNPINYGYTF